This T cell receptor (beta chain) was sequenced for a study of CD8 T cells in ankylosing spondylitis. A few counts support this clonotype. Its antigen is unidentified. V lost 3 bases and J lost 4, with 10 bases in between. This CDR3 contains 14 residues. Whole-study findings and limits: Some motif variants were previously reported in reactive arthritis synovial fluid and blood. Significant enrichment of disease-linked clones was reported in matched ankylosing spondylitis synovial fluid.

Quantitative 5'-RACE with molecular barcodes was used to make the TCR beta libraries. TCRdb recomputed calls from the 5' RACE reads with MiXCR, one row per CDR3 protein. Here the sample spans about 100,000 distinct CDR3 sequences, about 25% being singletons. Material for sequencing was synovial fluid, either unsorted or a sorted T cell fraction (not recorded which). The chain couples TRBV12-3 or TRBV12-4 to TRBJ1-5; D is unresolved. The sequence derives from a male donor with ankylosing spondylitis. The CDR3 DNA reads TGTGCCAGCAGTTTTTATGGGTTTAATCAGCCCCAGCATTTT. This translates into CASSFYGFNQPQHF.